The 10 T cell receptor beta chains given below trace back to one sample, sequenced in a study of CD8 T cells in Susac syndrome. The RNA input was roughly 0.45 to 1 ug, and it was reverse transcribed with random hexamers. TCRdb redid the calling of the immunoSEQ multiplex PCR reads with MiXCR, one entry per CDR3 protein. The table includes 100,000 to 150,000 distinct CDR3 sequences, roughly 76% detected once. The specimen was CD8+ T cells from PBMCs. The receptors come from a human donor with multiple sclerosis.

This clonotype was picked up a small number of times. The chain couples TRBV21-1 to TRBJ2-7. TRBV21-1 is a known pseudogene. The CDR3 extends over 11 amino acids. The CDR3: CASMTHYEQYV. The CDR3 region has the DNA TGTGCCAGCATGACACACTACGAGCAGTACGTC.

The chain uses TRBV24-1 and TRBJ2-1, with 9 bases fitting TRBD2. The CDR3 runs to 18 residues. Per germline, CDR1 KGHDR and CDR2 SFDVKD. V gave up 3 bases and J gave up 4 bases; unmatched junction bases: 12. The CDR3 DNA sequence: TGTGCCACCAGTGATCTGGGCCCTGCGGGAGGGCCTTACAATGAGCAGTTCTTC. This encodes CATSDLGPAGGPYNEQFF.

This rearrangement joins TRBV5-8 to TRBJ1-1; 9 positions match TRBD1. The germline V gene encodes CDR1 SGHTS and CDR2 YDEGEE. This CDR3 region has 15 residues. V lost 1 base to trimming and J lost 3 bases; unmatched junction nucleotides: 4. CDR3 in amino acids: CASSLSGTGYTEAFF. DNA for the CDR3: TGTGCCAGCAGCTTGTCCGGGACAGGGTACACTGAAGCTTTCTTT.

This clonotype has only a few counts. This chain joins TRBV4-3 and TRBJ1-5; TRBD1 might be the D (6 bases). The CDR3 consists of 14 residues. V lost 1 base and J 7 bases, leaving 11 bases between the germline ends. Germline assignment: CDR1 LGHNA and CDR2 YSLEER. CDR3 loop: CASSQGRGWQPQHF. The CDR3, as DNA: TGCGCCAGCAGCCAAGGCAGGGGATGGCAGCCCCAGCATTTT.

The chain combines TRBV5-1 with TRBJ1-4; D call uncertain. Germline-derived CDR1 and CDR2 are SGHRS and YFSETQ. V lost 7 bases and J lost 8, with 18 bases in between. This CDR3 is 14 amino acids long. The CDR3 here is CASRTLPMEEKLFF. The DNA for the CDR3 is TGCGCCAGCCGAACCCTCCCTATGGAGGAAAAACTGTTTTTT.

This sequence joins TRBV7-9 and TRBJ2-1; 9 nucleotides agree with TRBD1. Germline V gives CDR1 SEHNR, CDR2 FQNEAQ (reference sequence). The CDR3 contains 14 residues. Trimming at V came to 4 bases and at J to 9 bases, leaving 7 bases not matched to a gene. CDR3 sequence (DNA): TGTGCCAGCAGCTCCTCGGGACAGGGACCTGAGCAGTTCTTC. Translation: CASSSSGQGPEQFF.

The rearrangement uses TRBV27 and TRBJ2-2; the D call may be TRBD1 or TRBD2 (5 bases each). V was trimmed by 5 bases and J by 6 bases, leaving 25 bases between them. This CDR3 has 18 amino acids. The germline V gene has CDR1 MNHEY and CDR2 SMNVEV (reference sequence). The CDR3 bases are TGTGCCAGCAGTACGGACTCAAGGTCCAGAGTGGGGGCCGGGGAGCTGTTTTTT. Its translation: CASSTDSRSRVGAGELFF.

V gene TRBV28 combines with J gene TRBJ1-5; the D gene is possibly TRBD1 (6 bases). CDR3 length equals 15 residues. CDR1 and CDR2 from the germline V gene are MDHEN and SYDVKM. V gave up 6 bases and J gave up 5 bases, with 17 bases separating them. CDR3 residues: CASSRLGEGDQPQHF. CDR3 coding DNA: TGTGCCAGCAGCCGCCTGGGAGAGGGGGATCAGCCCCAGCATTTT.

The gene calls are TRBV7-8 and TRBJ2-3; D is perhaps TRBD1 (6 bases). The V end lost 0 bases, the J end lost 7 bases, and 23 bases lay between the germline ends. Germline CDR1 and CDR2: SGHVS and FQNEAQ. The CDR3 consists of 18 residues. The CDR3 spells CASSLALTPRGLRNTQYF. In nucleotides, the CDR3 is TGTGCCAGCAGCTTAGCGCTAACTCCAAGGGGGTTAAGAAATACGCAGTATTTT.

As for this clonotype: The germline gene is not matched at one end of the junction; a read error may be the cause. The genes are TRBV6-2 or TRBV6-3 and TRBJ1-1; D not resolved. This CDR3 region has 14 residues. Germline assignment: CDR1 MNHEY and CDR2 SVGEGT. CDR3 region: CASSPHGENTEVFF. Written as DNA, the CDR3 is TGTGCCAGCAGTCCCCACGGGGAGAACACTGAAGTTTTCTTT.